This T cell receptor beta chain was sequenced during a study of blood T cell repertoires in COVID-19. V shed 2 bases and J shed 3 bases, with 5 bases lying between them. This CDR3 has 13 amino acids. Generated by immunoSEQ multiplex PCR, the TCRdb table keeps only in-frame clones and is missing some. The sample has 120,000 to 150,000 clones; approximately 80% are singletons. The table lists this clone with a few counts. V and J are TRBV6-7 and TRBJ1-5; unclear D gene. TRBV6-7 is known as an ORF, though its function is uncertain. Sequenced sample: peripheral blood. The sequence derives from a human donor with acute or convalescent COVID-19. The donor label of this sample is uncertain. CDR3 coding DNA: TGTGCCAGCAGTTACGCAGACAATCAGCCCCAGCATTTT. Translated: CASSYADNQPQHF.